This T cell receptor (beta chain) derives from a study of CD8+CD57+ T cells in acquired aplastic anemia. Study details: Sorted CD4+ and CD8+ cell DNA averaged approximately 3 ug.

CDR3 and TCR beta VDJ profiling relied on genomic DNA as the template. TCRdb analysed the reads with MiXCR anew, one entry per CDR3 protein. The table shows 60,000 to 75,000 distinct CDR3 sequences, with roughly 58% occurring only once. Study findings and constraints: Between patients and controls, CD8+ Simpson's diversity did not vary significantly. Found in both controls and patients were approximately 29 CD8+ CDR3 sequences.

This clonotype was seen ten or more times. Antigen specificity is unknown. This CDR3 is 14 amino acids long. V dropped 4 bases and J dropped 0 bases, with 7 bases sitting between them. Germline loops: CDR1 LNHDA, CDR2 SQIVND (reference sequence). The TCR comes from a human donor in good health, serving as a control. Sequencing was performed on sorted CD4+, CD8+, or CD8+CD57+ T cells (not recorded which) from PBMCs. This chain links TRBV19 with TRBJ2-1; D unresolved. The CDR3 sequence: CASSTPSSYNEQFF. The CDR3, as DNA: TGTGCCAGTAGTACACCGAGCTCCTACAATGAGCAGTTCTTC. The full variable domain, completed using reference TRBV19 and TRBJ2-1, is DGGITQSPKYLFRKEGQNVTLSCEQNLNHDAMYWYRQDPGQGLRLIYYSQIVNDFQKGDIAEGYSVSREKKESFPLTVTSAQKNPTAFYLCASSTPSSYNEQFFGPGTRLTVL.